The sample holds one count of the clone carrying this T cell receptor beta chain. What it binds is not known. The data are from a study of long-term antiretroviral therapy in people with HIV. Whole-study findings and limits: Clones with expansion before ART led the repertoire at all time points.

This CDR3 contains 14 residues. The trim removed 5 bases at V and 4 bases at J, leaving 6 bases unmatched. CDR1 is MNHEY and CDR2 is SMNVEV in the germline V gene (reference sequence). At survey level, the immunoSEQ assay was run in its v3.0 version. The protocol was immunoSEQ multiplex PCR, while the TCRdb copy is restricted to in-frame clones and leaves out a portion. The data hold 20,000 to 25,000 clones, with around 85% observed a single time. The receptor was derived from a man younger than 40 with HIV. This chain connects TRBV27 to TRBJ2-5, with TRBD2 matching over 8 bases. The sequenced sample was unsorted PBMCs, obtained 1.5 years after starting antiretroviral therapy. CDR3 region: CASSQGLAGETQYF. The CDR3 nucleotides read TGTGCCAGCAGTCAAGGACTAGCCGGAGAGACCCAGTACTTC.